A single sample is the source of the 15 T cell receptor beta chains below, sequenced in a study of T cells in Graves' hyperthyroidism and ophthalmopathy. Template material for amplifying TCR beta CDR3 regions consisted of RNA transcripts. The HTBI primer set served for first-round RT-PCR of the TCR CDR3. TCRdb re-derived calls from the multiplex PCR reads in MiXCR, one entry per CDR3 protein. The sample holds more than 650,000 distinct CDR3 sequences, less than 15% seen once. The specimen sequenced was blood. Receptor source: a woman between 18 and 29 years old with Graves' hyperthyroidism.

This clonotype came up many times. The chain employs TRBV13 and TRBJ2-7; 7 bases line up with TRBD1. Germline V gives CDR1 PRHDT, CDR2 FYEKMQ (reference sequence). The CDR3 length is 13 residues. V shed 4 bases, J shed 6 bases, and the junction held 6 bases outside the gene matches. The CDR3 DNA follows: TGTGCCAGCAGCTCAGACAGGGCTGGCGAGCAGTACTTC. It yields the protein CASSSDRAGEQYF.

Many counts were recorded for this clonotype. J is TRBJ2-1 and V is TRBV24-1, with 8 nucleotides matching TRBD2. This CDR3 comprises 17 residues. Germline values: CDR1 KGHDR, CDR2 SFDVKD. V lost 5 bases, J lost 4 bases, and 12 bases stayed unmatched. The CDR3 spells CATSGNSRGGAYNEQFF. In nucleotides, the CDR3 is TGTGCCACCAGTGGCAACTCCCGGGGGGGCGCATACAATGAGCAGTTCTTC.

The chain links TRBV28 to TRBJ2-3; D remains ambiguous. The CDR3 is 13 amino acids. Between the trimmed V and J ends, which lost 2 bases and 8 bases, there was a span of 11 bases. Germline CDR1 and CDR2: MDHEN and SYDVKM. CDR3 coding DNA: TGTGCCAGCAGTTTAGCCCTCCGGGTTACGCAGTATTTT. It is translated as CASSLALRVTQYF.

The chain recombines TRBV5-5 with TRBJ2-7, with D perhaps TRBD1 (7 bases). Germline CDR1 is SGHKS and CDR2 is YYEKEE (reference sequence). The V end lost 0 bases, the J end lost 5 bases, and 15 bases lay between the germline ends. CDR3 length: 15 residues. The CDR3 DNA follows: TGTGCCAGCAGCTTGGATGCCGCCAGGGGGGACGAGCAGTACTTC. This translates into CASSLDAARGDEQYF.

For this clonotype: This may come from a read error, since a much larger clone is one base off. J is TRBJ2-7 and V is TRBV27; D is perhaps TRBD1 (7 bases). The germline CDR1 and CDR2 sequences are MNHEY and SMNVEV (reference sequence). The CDR3 is made up of 13 amino acids. The germline V and J ends were trimmed by 6 bases and 7 bases, with 16 bases remaining between them. The CDR3, as DNA: TGTGCCAGCAGAGGAGGGGGCACGGATGAGCAGTACTTC. Protein product: CASRGGGTDEQYF.

This clonotype was seen ten or more times. CDR3 region: CASSEGQPGNTEAFF. DNA of the CDR3: TGTGCCAGCAGTGAAGGACAGCCCGGGAACACTGAAGCTTTCTTT. V is TRBV6-1 and J is TRBJ1-1, with a weak D call TRBD1 (5 bases). The CDR3 is made up of 15 amino acids. Per the germline V gene, CDR1 is MNHNS and CDR2 is SASEGT. V was pared by 1 base and J by 1 base, with 10 bases between.

This clonotype was counted at least ten times. Here the CDR3 DNA reads TGTGCCAGCAGCTCAGGCACCCCTAGCGGGAGGAGGGAGACAGATACGCAGTATTTT. Its protein product is CASSSGTPSGRRETDTQYF. The chain joins TRBV3-1 to TRBJ2-3, with 11 bases aligning to TRBD2. Germline values: CDR1 LGHDT, CDR2 YNNKEL (reference sequence). The ends lost 5 bases at V and 3 bases at J; junction bases unmatched: 16. This CDR3 contains 19 residues.

The chain joins TRBV5-6 to TRBJ1-6; tentatively, D is TRBD1 (5 bases). This CDR3 is 13 amino acids long. Germline CDR1 is SGHDT and CDR2 is YYEEEE. Trimming removed 1 base at V and 7 bases at J, with 6 bases between. CDR3 bases: TGTGCCAGCAGCTTGTGGGGGAATTCACCCCTCCACTTT. Translated, it gives CASSLWGNSPLHF.

The rearrangement joins TRBV7-2 to TRBJ1-4; D is perhaps TRBD1 (6 bases). The CDR3 loop spans 15 amino acids. Trimming removed 4 bases at V and 7 bases at J, with 16 bases between. In germline, CDR1 is SGHTA, CDR2 FQGNSA. The CDR3 reads CASSSYGQNVEKLFF. The CDR3 DNA reads TGTGCCAGCAGCTCCTACGGACAGAATGTTGAAAAACTGTTTTTT.

J is TRBJ2-7 and V is TRBV19, with TRBD1 identical over 10 bases. The CDR3 contains 14 residues. The ends lost 7 bases at V and 1 base at J; junction bases unmatched: 4. Germline V gene sequence: CDR1 LNHDA, CDR2 SQIVND (reference sequence). The CDR3 sequence: CASNPGQGSYEQYF. The CDR3 coding sequence is TGTGCCAGTAATCCGGGACAGGGGTCCTACGAGCAGTACTTC.

The rearrangement uses TRBV2 and TRBJ2-1, with 9 nucleotides matching TRBD1. CDR3 length: 16 amino acids. CDR1 is SNHLY, CDR2 FYNNEI, per germline. With V trimmed by 6 bases and J by 0 bases, 6 bases remained unmatched. CDR3 sequence: CASRGTGWSSYNEQFF. For the CDR3, the DNA is TGTGCCAGCAGGGGGACAGGGTGGAGCTCCTACAATGAGCAGTTCTTC.

This clonotype has a count of ten or more. The chain combines TRBV18 with TRBJ1-4; D is uncertain. Germline loops: CDR1 KGHSH, CDR2 LQKENI. The CDR3 totals 14 residues. Trimming stripped 3 bases from V and 0 bases from J, with 5 bases between. CDR3 nucleotides: TGTGCCAGCTCACCTCAGGCAACTAATGAAAAACTGTTTTTT. Translation: CASSPQATNEKLFF.

This clonotype appeared many times. V and J are TRBV6-6 and TRBJ2-7; D remains ambiguous. This CDR3 is 14 amino acids long. Germline V gene sequence: CDR1 MNHNY, CDR2 SVGAGI (reference sequence). V was cut by 2 bases and J by 2 bases, with 10 bases left in between. The CDR3 sequence is CASSYGPETYEQYF. The CDR3, as DNA: TGTGCCAGCAGTTACGGGCCGGAAACCTACGAGCAGTACTTC.

This clonotype has only a few counts. The chain combines TRBV13 with TRBJ2-7, with 7 nucleotides matching TRBD2. V lost 1 base to trimming and J lost 9 bases; unmatched junction nucleotides: 15. Germline assignment: CDR1 PRHDT and CDR2 FYEKMQ (reference sequence). The CDR3 loop spans 16 amino acids. The CDR3 protein is CASSLDGGSRGQRQYF. The CDR3 coding sequence is TGTGCCAGCAGCTTAGACGGCGGGAGTAGGGGTCAACGGCAGTACTTC.

The V gene is TRBV4-3, the J gene TRBJ2-2; TRBD1 matches 10 bases. The CDR3 contains 16 residues. Germline V lookup: CDR1 LGHNA, CDR2 YSLEER. The V gene end was trimmed by 4 bases and the J gene end by 4 bases; junction bases not matched to a gene: 6. The chain's CDR3 is CASSRRTGGGTGELFF. As DNA, the CDR3 is TGCGCCAGCAGCCGCCGGACAGGGGGAGGCACCGGGGAGCTGTTTTTT.